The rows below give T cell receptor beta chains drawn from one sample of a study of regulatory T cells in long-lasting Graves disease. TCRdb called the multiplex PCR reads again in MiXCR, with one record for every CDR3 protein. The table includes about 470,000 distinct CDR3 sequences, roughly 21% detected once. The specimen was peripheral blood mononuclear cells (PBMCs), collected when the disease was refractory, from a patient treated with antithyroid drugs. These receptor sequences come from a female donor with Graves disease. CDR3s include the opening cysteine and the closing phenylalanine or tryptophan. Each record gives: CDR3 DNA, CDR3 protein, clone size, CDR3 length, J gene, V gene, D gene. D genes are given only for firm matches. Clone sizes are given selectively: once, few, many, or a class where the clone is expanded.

cdr3_nt: TGTGCCAGCAGCGATATGGGGATCATCCAAGAGACCCAGTACTTC
cdr3_aa: CASSDMGIIQETQYF
clone_size: many
cdr3_length: 15
j_call: TRBJ2-5
v_call: TRBV25-1
d_call: -

cdr3_nt: TGTGCCAGTAGCCTTCTTAGCGGAGCCAGCACCGGGGAGCTGTTTTTT
cdr3_aa: CASSLLSGASTGELFF
clone_size: -
cdr3_length: 16
j_call: TRBJ2-2
v_call: TRBV19
d_call: -

cdr3_nt: TGTGCCAGCAGCCAATCACCGGGACTGCTAGTTGAAGCTTTCTTT
cdr3_aa: CASSQSPGLLVEAFF
clone_size: -
cdr3_length: 15
j_call: TRBJ1-1
v_call: TRBV4-2
d_call: -

cdr3_nt: TGCGCCAGCGCCCCACAGGGTAACTATGGCTACACCTTC
cdr3_aa: CASAPQGNYGYTF
clone_size: many
cdr3_length: 13
j_call: TRBJ1-2
v_call: TRBV5-1
d_call: -

cdr3_nt: TGTGCCAGCAGCTCCGACATTCCTATCGAGCAGTACTTC
cdr3_aa: CASSSDIPIEQYF
clone_size: many
cdr3_length: 13
j_call: TRBJ2-7
v_call: TRBV28
d_call: -

cdr3_nt: TGTGCCAGCAGCTTAGTGGCGGGAGGGCCCCGGGAGACCCAGTACTTC
cdr3_aa: CASSLVAGGPRETQYF
clone_size: few
cdr3_length: 16
j_call: TRBJ2-5
v_call: TRBV7-8
d_call: TRBD2

cdr3_nt: TGTGCCAGCACCAGGAACCCGGGCCCCTACGAGCAGTACTTC
cdr3_aa: CASTRNPGPYEQYF
clone_size: -
cdr3_length: 14
j_call: TRBJ2-7
v_call: TRBV12-3/TRBV12-4
d_call: -

cdr3_nt: TGTGCCAGCAGTTGGGTCAGGGGAGGGTTATATGGCTACACCTTC
cdr3_aa: CASSWVRGGLYGYTF
clone_size: many
cdr3_length: 15
j_call: TRBJ1-2
v_call: TRBV12-3/TRBV12-4
d_call: -

cdr3_nt: TGTGCCAGCAGCCCCCTTTCGAGACAGGGGACCTACGAGCAGTACTTC
cdr3_aa: CASSPLSRQGTYEQYF
clone_size: -
cdr3_length: 16
j_call: TRBJ2-7
v_call: TRBV7-3
d_call: TRBD1

cdr3_nt: TGTGCCAGCAGCGTAGATGTGGGCGGCGAGCAGTACTTC
cdr3_aa: CASSVDVGGEQYF
clone_size: few
cdr3_length: 13
j_call: TRBJ2-7
v_call: TRBV9
d_call: -

cdr3_nt: TGCAGTGCTAGAGATCCGGGCGTCCCCTACGAGCAGTACTTC
cdr3_aa: CSARDPGVPYEQYF
clone_size: few
cdr3_length: 14
j_call: TRBJ2-7
v_call: TRBV20-1
d_call: -

cdr3_nt: TGTGCCACCAACGACGGACGTAGCTTACCCATGAACACTGAAGCTTTCTTT
cdr3_aa: CATNDGRSLPMNTEAFF
clone_size: many
cdr3_length: 17
j_call: TRBJ1-1
v_call: TRBV24-1
d_call: -

cdr3_nt: TGCAGCGTTGACTCGGGAAATGAAAAACTGTTTTTT
cdr3_aa: CSVDSGNEKLFF
clone_size: -
cdr3_length: 12
j_call: TRBJ1-4
v_call: TRBV29-1
d_call: -

cdr3_nt: TGTGCCAGCAGCCAAGATACAGGGTTGGAGACCCAGTACTTC
cdr3_aa: CASSQDTGLETQYF
clone_size: few
cdr3_length: 14
j_call: TRBJ2-5
v_call: TRBV3-1
d_call: -